Presented here are 24 T cell receptor beta chains from one specimen sequenced in a study of T cell changes during pregnancy in multiple sclerosis. Clones were sequenced by immunoSEQ multiplex PCR, and TCRdb holds only the in-frame ones, with some missing. This sample has 20,000 to 25,000 clones, with 86% found just once. The specimen was CD4+ T cells from peripheral blood mononuclear cells, collected in the first trimester of pregnancy. The receptors stem from a female donor in good health, enrolled as a control in a pregnancy study.

As to this clone: At the DNA level, this CDR3 is encoded by other sequences in the same sample as well. The gene calls are TRBV18 and TRBJ1-2, with 7 positions matching TRBD1. Trimming cost V 3 bases and J 2 bases; bases outside gene matches: 0. The germline CDR1 and CDR2 sequences are KGHSH and LQKENI. The CDR3 length is 13 residues. In DNA, the CDR3 is TGTGCCAGCTCACCGGACAGGAACTATGGCTACACCTTC. This encodes CASSPDRNYGYTF.

This clone was seen a single time. The CDR3 loop is CASIKSRSGTYNEQFF. CDR3 coding DNA: TGTGCCAGCATCAAAAGTCGGTCAGGGACCTACAATGAGCAGTTCTTC. The chain is built from TRBV27 and TRBJ2-1; TRBD1 is a possible D gene (5 bases). Germline V lookup: CDR1 MNHEY, CDR2 SMNVEV (reference sequence). V lost 7 bases and J lost 2, with 18 bases in between. CDR3 length: 16 amino acids.

The chain uses TRBV9 and TRBJ2-2; perhaps TRBD2 as D (6 bases). CDR3 length equals 16 residues. V was trimmed by 0 bases and J by 6 bases, leaving 15 bases between them. Germline assignment: CDR1 SGDLS and CDR2 YYNGEE. Written as DNA, the CDR3 is TGTGCCAGCAGCGTAGATGGGGGGATCCGGTCCGGGGAGCTGTTTTTT. Its translation is CASSVDGGIRSGELFF.

The chain links TRBV15 to TRBJ1-3; 9 nucleotides match TRBD1. V dropped 3 bases and J dropped 2; count of bases not matched to a gene: 5. Germline CDR1 LNHNV, CDR2 YYDKDF (reference sequence). The CDR3 runs to 16 residues. CDR3 nucleotides: TGTGCCACCAGCAGGGGACAGGGCCCGGCTGGAAACACCATATATTTT. Translation: CATSRGQGPAGNTIYF.

The chain employs TRBV5-5 and TRBJ1-5; D ambiguous. Germline CDR1 reads SGHKS; CDR2 reads YYEKEE (reference sequence). V was pared by 4 bases and J by 3 bases, with 8 bases between. This CDR3 comprises 13 residues. The CDR3 sequence: CASSPRINQPQHF. The DNA of the CDR3 is TGTGCCAGCAGCCCGCGAATCAATCAGCCCCAGCATTTT.

The V gene is TRBV28, the J gene TRBJ2-5, with 9 bases fitting TRBD2. CDR1 is MDHEN and CDR2 is SYDVKM in the germline V gene. There are 17 residues in the CDR3. Trimming removed 3 bases from V and 3 bases from J; junction bases left unmatched: 11. The CDR3 nucleotides read TGTGCCAGCAGTTTCGGCCGGGCTAGCGGGAAGAAAGAGACCCAGTACTTC. Protein product: CASSFGRASGKKETQYF.

In this sample, this clone turned up a few times. The chain links TRBV10-2 to TRBJ2-7, with a tentative D call TRBD1 (8 bases). Germline V gives CDR1 WSHSY, CDR2 SAAADI. This CDR3 contains 13 residues. V shed 10 bases and J shed 5 bases, with 18 bases lying between them. The chain's CDR3 is CATTGGGRNEQYF. The CDR3 nucleotides read TGCGCCACCACAGGGGGAGGGAGAAACGAGCAGTACTTC.

In DNA form, the CDR3 reads TGTGCCAGCAGCTATACCACAGGGAATAATGAAAAACTGTTTTTT. Its translation: CASSYTTGNNEKLFF. The gene calls are TRBV13 and TRBJ1-4; D perhaps matches TRBD1 (6 bases). V was shortened by 4 bases and J by 4 bases, with 13 bases between the two germline ends. Germline V gives CDR1 PRHDT, CDR2 FYEKMQ (reference sequence). This CDR3 spans 15 amino acids.

The chain combines TRBV2 with TRBJ1-1; the D gene is possibly TRBD1 (6 bases). The CDR3 spans 15 residues. The V end lost 6 bases, the J end lost 1 base, and 15 bases lay between the germline ends. Germline assignment: CDR1 SNHLY and CDR2 FYNNEI. The CDR3 region is CASRATRGTNTEAFF. CDR3 DNA sequence: TGTGCCAGCAGGGCAACCAGGGGAACGAACACTGAAGCTTTCTTT.

This clone was seen more than once but under ten times. This rearrangement joins TRBV11-2 to TRBJ1-4; D unclear. This CDR3 region has 13 residues. Trimming took 3 bases from V and 4 from J, leaving 6 bases between them. CDR1 and CDR2 from the germline V gene are SGHAT and FQNNGV. The CDR3 sequence: CASSFAGNEKLFF. CDR3 DNA sequence: TGTGCCAGCAGCTTTGCCGGTAATGAAAAACTGTTTTTT.

The rearrangement uses TRBV18 and TRBJ1-1; weak D call: TRBD1 (6 bases). The CDR3 consists of 17 residues. CDR1 and CDR2 (germline): KGHSH, LQKENI. Trimming stripped 6 bases from V and 0 bases from J, with 20 bases between. The DNA for the CDR3 is TGTGCCAGCTCCCTTACCAGGGGAGGGGGTATGAACACTGAAGCTTTCTTT. Encoded protein: CASSLTRGGGMNTEAFF.

The genes are TRBV5-1 and TRBJ2-3, with 8 bases that match TRBD2. The CDR3 is 14 amino acids. V was clipped by 6 bases and J by 2 bases; unmatched bases: 5. CDR1 is SGHRS, CDR2 YFSETQ, per germline. CDR3 loop: CASKPGGATDTQYF. CDR3 nucleotide sequence: TGCGCCAGCAAACCGGGGGGGGCCACAGATACGCAGTATTTT.

The rearrangement links TRBV7-9 to TRBJ1-4; 7 bases line up with TRBD1. The CDR3 sequence is 15 residues long. Looked up from germline, CDR1 is SEHNR and CDR2 is FQNEAQ (reference sequence). V trimming: 5 bases; J trimming: 4 bases; junction bases outside the gene matches: 7. CDR3 nucleotide sequence: TGTGCCAGCAGCATCGGACAGGCCAATAATGAAAAACTGTTTTTT. Protein product: CASSIGQANNEKLFF. Together with reference TRBV7-9 and TRBJ1-4, the CDR3 gives the full variable domain: DTGVSQNPRHKITKRGQNVTFRCDPISEHNRLYWYRQTLGQGPEFLTYFQNEAQLEKSRLLSDRFSAERPKGSFSTLEIQRTEQGDSAMYLCASSIGQANNEKLFFGSGTQLSVL.

The CDR3 is CASRTSLLTGSAEAFF. The DNA for the CDR3 is TGTGCCAGCAGAACGAGCTTATTGACAGGGAGCGCTGAAGCTTTCTTT. The chain is built from TRBV5-4 and TRBJ1-1, with 7 bases fitting TRBD1. The CDR3 length is 16 residues. CDR1 SGHNT and CDR2 YYREEE come from the germline V gene (reference sequence). V lost 5 bases to trimming and J lost 6 bases; unmatched junction nucleotides: 16.

The chain recombines TRBV7-2 with TRBJ1-2; 8 nucleotides align to TRBD1. The CDR3 is 14 residues long. Trimming cost V 4 bases and J 7 bases; bases outside gene matches: 8. Germline-derived CDR1 and CDR2 are SGHTA and FQGNSA. Here the CDR3 DNA reads TGTGCCAGCAGCTACCCGCCGGACAGGGTTGGCTACACCTTC. It is translated as CASSYPPDRVGYTF.

This clone was observed a single time. The chain is built from TRBV9 and TRBJ1-2, with D unresolved. CDR1 is SGDLS and CDR2 is YYNGEE in the germline V gene. CDR3 length equals 15 residues. The V gene lost 0 bases and the J gene lost 0 bases, with 9 bases spanning the gap. The CDR3 here is CASSVGAEPNYGYTF. The CDR3 coding sequence is TGTGCCAGCAGCGTAGGGGCAGAGCCTAACTATGGCTACACCTTC.

The V and J genes are TRBV5-6 and TRBJ2-7; D call uncertain. The CDR3 totals 15 residues. Germline V CDR1 and CDR2: SGHDT, YYEEEE. The germline V and J ends were trimmed by 5 bases and 0 bases, with 15 bases remaining between them. The CDR3 nucleotides read TGTGCCAGCAGTCATGGCCTTTTCAGCTCCTACGAGCAGTACTTC. The encoded protein is CASSHGLFSSYEQYF.

The J gene is TRBJ2-1, the V gene TRBV15, with 8 bases matching TRBD1. CDR3 length: 18 amino acids. CDR1 and CDR2 from the germline V gene are LNHNV and YYDKDF (reference sequence). Trimming took 2 bases from V and 0 from J; bases not matched to a gene: 9. CDR3 sequence (DNA): TGTGCCACCAGCAGATATCCCAGGACAGGGAGCTCCTACAATGAGCAGTTCTTC. Its translation is CATSRYPRTGSSYNEQFF.

This clone was picked up a small number of times. The chain has TRBV4-2 and TRBJ2-4; D is undetermined. Germline-derived CDR1 and CDR2 are LGHNA and YNFKEQ. This CDR3 is 14 amino acids long. V was trimmed by 1 base and J by 7 bases, leaving 11 bases between them. The CDR3 spells CASSQGPAMNIQYF. The CDR3 DNA is TGTGCCAGCAGCCAAGGCCCAGCGATGAACATTCAGTACTTC.

The CDR3 spells CASSFGTGRGYGYTF. CDR3 nucleotide sequence: TGTGCCAGCAGCTTTGGGACAGGGAGGGGGTATGGCTACACCTTC. The J gene is TRBJ1-2, the V gene TRBV13; 9 nucleotides match TRBD1. This CDR3 is 15 amino acids long. Germline CDR1 PRHDT, CDR2 FYEKMQ (reference sequence). V shed 3 bases and J 5 bases; nucleotides not matched to a gene: 7.

The gene calls are TRBV28 and TRBJ1-2, with 7 positions matching TRBD1. Germline V gene data show CDR1 as MDHEN and CDR2 as SYDVKM. The ends lost 5 bases at V and 8 bases at J; junction bases unmatched: 8. The CDR3 runs to 13 residues. For the CDR3, the DNA is TGTGCCAGCAGTGGACAGGTCAAGACGGGCTACACCTTC. It translates to CASSGQVKTGYTF.

This clone was recorded once. The rearrangement links TRBV6-1 to TRBJ1-2, with 7 bases matching TRBD1. This CDR3 has 15 residues. The V gene end was trimmed by 6 bases and the J gene end by 2 bases; junction bases not matched to a gene: 9. Per the germline V gene, CDR1 is MNHNS and CDR2 is SASEGT. In DNA form, the CDR3 reads TGTGCCAGCAGAGATCCTTTAGGGGGCAACTATGGCTACACCTTC. This codes for CASRDPLGGNYGYTF.

The rearrangement joins TRBV19 to TRBJ2-1, with TRBD2 matching over 14 bases. The CDR3 totals 16 residues. V lost 4 bases, J lost 7 bases, and 6 bases stayed unmatched. Germline values: CDR1 LNHDA, CDR2 SQIVND (reference sequence). In DNA form, the CDR3 reads TGTGCCAGTAGTAGGACTAGCGGGAGGAGCAGAAATGAGCAGTTCTTC. This sequence encodes CASSRTSGRSRNEQFF.

This clone has just a few counts. This chain links TRBV5-1 with TRBJ2-3; D is uncertain. The ends were cut back, 0 bases at V and 6 bases at J, with 5 bases in the middle. The CDR3 length is 12 residues. The germline V gene encodes CDR1 SGHRS and CDR2 YFSETQ. This chain's CDR3 is CASSLGADTQYF. The CDR3 DNA follows: TGCGCCAGCAGCTTGGGGGCGGATACGCAGTATTTT.